The 29 T cell receptor beta chains in this list originate from one sample, sequenced in a study of cytomegalovirus exposure and HLA in healthy donors. PCR involved 60 Vbeta and 13 Jbeta primers. Measured with immunoSEQ multiplex PCR; TCRdb has only the in-frame clones, and not every one. The top ten clones hold approximately 1% of a sample with roughly 120,000 clones, about three quarters of them seen once. Sample: PBMCs. The receptor set was obtained from a human donor in good health.

This chain joins TRBV2 and TRBJ1-4, with 7 bases matching TRBD1. J gave up 7 bases and V 3 bases, and 2 bases lay outside the gene matches. This CDR3 contains 13 residues. Germline V CDR1 and CDR2: SNHLY, FYNNEI. The chain's CDR3 is CASSDAGGEKLFF. The CDR3 DNA sequence: TGTGCCAGCAGTGATGCAGGGGGTGAAAAACTGTTTTTT.

The chain links TRBV21-1 to TRBJ2-7; the table gives TRBD1 as D, unverified against the DNA. TRBV21-1 is marked as a pseudogene. The CDR3 consists of 20 residues. CDR3 protein: CASSKTRDRGDKRWCYEQYF. CDR3 sequence (DNA): TGTGCCAGCAGCAAAACACGGGACAGGGGTGACAAGAGGTGGTGTTACGAGCAGTACTTC.

This clone appeared a single time. The germline gene is not matched at one end of the junction; a read error may be the cause. The chain has TRBV7-9 and TRBJ2-7, with TRBD1 identical over 11 bases. The CDR3 spans 14 residues. The germline V gene has CDR1 SEHNR and CDR2 FQNEAQ (reference sequence). The CDR3 DNA sequence: TGTTCCAGCAGCTTTGGGACAGGGGGCTACGAGCAGTACTTC. Translating gives CSSSFGTGGYEQYF.

The chain employs TRBV7-3 and TRBJ1-1; D gene uncertain. V was pared by 2 bases and J by 4 bases, with 14 bases between. The CDR3 has 15 amino acids. Germline assignment: CDR1 SGHTA and CDR2 FQGTGA. The CDR3 loop is CASSLALRLGTEAFF. CDR3 coding DNA: TGTGCCAGCAGCTTAGCGCTCAGGTTGGGCACTGAAGCTTTCTTT. The full variable domain, rest sourced from reference TRBV7-3 and TRBJ1-1, is GAGVSQTPSNKVTEKGKYVELRCDPISGHTALYWYRQSLGQGPEFLIYFQGTGAADDSGLPNDRFFAVRPEGSVSTLKIQRTERGDSAVYLCASSLALRLGTEAFFGQGTRLTVV.

The CDR3 loop is CASSQVVGGDGYTF. The DNA for the CDR3 is TGTGCCAGCAGCCAAGTTGTTGGAGGGGATGGCTACACCTTC. V and J are TRBV4-2 and TRBJ1-2; D is possibly TRBD1 (5 bases). Trimming pared 1 base from V and 6 bases from J, leaving 12 bases between. The CDR3 extends over 14 amino acids. CDR1 is LGHNA and CDR2 is YNFKEQ in the germline V gene.

V gene TRBV28 combines with J gene TRBJ2-2; D is possibly TRBD1 (8 bases). This CDR3 has 17 amino acids. Germline CDR1 and CDR2: MDHEN and SYDVKM. V gave up 3 bases and J gave up 4 bases, with 18 bases separating them. The CDR3 spells CASSFPGQGGPTGELFF. The CDR3 DNA reads as TGTGCCAGCAGTTTCCCCGGACAGGGAGGGCCCACCGGGGAGCTGTTTTTT. The full variable domain, its missing parts supplied by reference TRBV28 and TRBJ2-2, is DVKVTQSSRYLVKRTGEKVFLECVQDMDHENMFWYRQDPGLGLRLIYFSYDVKMKEKGDIPEGYSVSREKKERFSLILESASTNQTSMYLCASSFPGQGGPTGELFFGEGSRLTVL.

This chain connects TRBV19 to TRBJ2-7, with D perhaps TRBD1 (5 bases). Trimming shortened V by 6 bases and J by 6 bases, and 15 bases separated the two germline ends. Germline V gene sequence: CDR1 LNHDA, CDR2 SQIVND (reference sequence). The CDR3 consists of 13 residues. Here the CDR3 reads CASSQNYQGEQYF. Written as DNA, the CDR3 is TGTGCCAGTAGCCAGAATTACCAGGGCGAGCAGTACTTC. The full variable domain, its missing parts supplied by reference TRBV19 and TRBJ2-7, is DGGITQSPKYLFRKEGQNVTLSCEQNLNHDAMYWYRQDPGQGLRLIYYSQIVNDFQKGDIAEGYSVSREKKESFPLTVTSAQKNPTAFYLCASSQNYQGEQYFGPGTRLTVT.

The chain carries TRBV2 and TRBJ1-2, with TRBD1 matching 7 bases. The germline V gene encodes CDR1 SNHLY and CDR2 FYNNEI. Losses at the gene ends were 6 bases for V and 7 bases for J; bases not matched to a gene: 8. There are 13 residues in the CDR3. The CDR3 loop is CASRTDRDSGYTF. Written as DNA, the CDR3 is TGTGCCAGCAGAACAGACAGGGATAGTGGCTACACCTTC.

This clone came up once. The chain uses TRBV4-1 and TRBJ1-4, with a weak D call TRBD1 (5 bases). The CDR3 covers 20 residues. Per germline, CDR1 MGHRA and CDR2 YSYEKL. V was shortened by 2 bases and J by 3 bases, with 25 bases between the two germline ends. CDR3 in amino acids: CASSQILFVGGDKANEKLFF. In DNA form, the CDR3 reads TGCGCCAGCAGCCAAATACTCTTTGTTGGGGGGGATAAGGCTAATGAAAAACTGTTTTTT.

The genes are TRBV2 and TRBJ1-1, with D perhaps matching TRBD1 (5 bases). V shed 7 bases and J shed 4 bases, with 19 bases lying between them. Looked up from germline, CDR1 is SNHLY and CDR2 is FYNNEI. The CDR3 covers 15 residues. CDR3 sequence: CASMGQGLGGTEAFF. CDR3 nucleotides: TGTGCCAGCATGGGGCAGGGTCTGGGGGGCACTGAAGCTTTCTTT. The variable domain in full, completed from reference TRBV2 and TRBJ1-1, reads EPEVTQTPSHQVTQMGQEVILRCVPISNHLYFYWYRQILGQKVEFLVSFYNNEISEKSEIFDDQFSVERPDGSNFTLKIRSTKLEDSAMYFCASMGQGLGGTEAFFGQGTRLTVV.

The chain has TRBV27 and TRBJ2-5; 9 bases match TRBD1. The J call may be faulty, since TRBJ2-7 better matches the DNA end. Germline V gene data show CDR1 as MNHEY and CDR2 as SMNVEV (reference sequence). The CDR3 runs to 14 residues. The CDR3 coding sequence is TGTGCCAGCCAGCCACAGGGGGCTCTTTACGAGCAGTACTTC. Protein: CASQPQGALYEQYF.

This chain links TRBV4-1 with TRBJ2-1; possibly TRBD1 for D (5 bases). CDR1 is MGHRA, CDR2 YSYEKL, per germline. V lost 0 bases and J 9 bases, leaving 15 bases between the germline ends. CDR3 length: 15 residues. CDR3 sequence reads: CASSQDIVVRGEQFF. The CDR3 bases are TGCGCCAGCAGCCAAGATATAGTAGTAAGGGGTGAGCAGTTCTTC.

This chain links TRBV6-1 with TRBJ1-4; 8 nucleotides match TRBD1. Germline-derived CDR1 and CDR2 are MNHNS and SASEGT. The CDR3 loop spans 13 amino acids. With V trimmed by 5 bases and J by 7 bases, 3 bases remained unmatched. The CDR3 DNA is TGTGCCAGCAGTTGGGACAGGTTTGAAAAACTGTTTTTT. It specifies CASSWDRFEKLFF.

The chain couples TRBV12-5 to TRBJ2-2; 9 bases align to TRBD2. The CDR3 runs to 16 residues. Germline V gene lookup returns CDR1 LGHNT and CDR2 FRNRAP. With 5 bases clipped from V and 0 bases from J, the junction kept 4 bases outside the gene matches. CDR3 sequence: CASGAGLASNTGELFF. The CDR3 region has the DNA TGTGCTAGTGGTGCGGGACTAGCCTCGAACACCGGGGAGCTGTTTTTT.

This sequence joins TRBV29-1 and TRBJ2-7; TRBD2 might be the D (6 bases). In germline, CDR1 is SQVTM, CDR2 ANQGSEA. Trimming removed 5 bases at V and 6 bases at J, with 14 bases between. The CDR3 loop spans 12 amino acids. CDR3: CSVIRQGGEQYF. DNA of the CDR3: TGCAGCGTTATCCGGCAGGGAGGCGAGCAGTACTTC.

This clone was observed a few times. V usage is TRBV5-1 and J usage is TRBJ1-4; D unresolved. Germline V CDR1 and CDR2: SGHRS, YFSETQ. The germline V and J ends were trimmed by 4 bases and 8 bases, with 12 bases remaining between them. CDR3 size: 13 residues. This chain's CDR3 is CASSLSPREKLFF. The CDR3 coding sequence is TGCGCCAGCAGCCTCTCCCCCCGGGAAAAACTGTTTTTT.

The rearrangement uses TRBV14 and TRBJ2-2, with 9 bases identical to TRBD1. This CDR3 spans 17 amino acids. V trimming: 5 bases; J trimming: 5 bases; junction bases outside the gene matches: 12. CDR1 and CDR2 from the germline V gene are SGHDN and FVKESK. CDR3 sequence reads: CASSARPGTGLTGELFF. The CDR3 nucleotides are TGTGCCAGCAGCGCCCGCCCCGGGACAGGGCTGACCGGGGAGCTGTTTTTT.

V and J are TRBV6-1 and TRBJ2-7, with 7 bases that match TRBD1. Trimming took 7 bases from V and 3 from J; bases not matched to a gene: 6. In germline, CDR1 is MNHNS, CDR2 SASEGT. CDR3 length equals 13 residues. CDR3 sequence: CASNLDRDYEQYF. CDR3 DNA: TGTGCCAGCAACCTCGACAGGGACTACGAGCAGTACTTC.

This clone was seen only once. The chain employs TRBV7-6 and TRBJ2-1, with TRBD2 matching over 13 bases. CDR1 and CDR2 from the germline V gene are SGHVS and FNYEAQ. J lost 10 bases, V lost 4 bases, and 10 bases had no gene match. This CDR3 region has 16 residues. The CDR3 loop reads CASSSQTSGGFREQFF. The CDR3 DNA is TGTGCCAGCAGCTCCCAGACTAGCGGGGGGTTCCGCGAGCAGTTCTTC.

The chain has TRBV11-2 and TRBJ1-5, with D perhaps matching TRBD1 (6 bases). V was clipped by 4 bases and J by 4 bases, with 11 bases between them. This CDR3 spans 14 amino acids. Germline V gene lookup returns CDR1 SGHAT and CDR2 FQNNGV. CDR3 bases: TGTGCCAGCAGCTGGGGGCCAATTAATCAGCCCCAGCATTTT. Amino acid sequence: CASSWGPINQPQHF.

This rearrangement joins TRBV15 to TRBJ2-3; 11 bases line up with TRBD1. CDR1 is LNHNV and CDR2 is YYDKDF in the germline V gene (reference sequence). Losses at the gene ends were 5 bases for V and 5 bases for J; bases not matched to a gene: 9. This CDR3 region has 16 residues. The DNA of the CDR3 is TGTGCCACCAGCGGGGAGGACAGGGGGCTGGAAGATACGCAGTATTTT. This codes for CATSGEDRGLEDTQYF.

For this clone: At one boundary the junction diverges from the germline segment, which might be a read error. The chain combines TRBV5-1 with TRBJ1-1, with D possibly matching TRBD1 (5 bases). This CDR3 has 13 residues. CDR1 and CDR2 (germline): SGHRS, YFSETQ. The CDR3 nucleotides are TGTGCCAGCAGCTGGGACCCGCGGGGTGAAGCTTTCTTT. Translation gives CASSWDPRGEAFF.

The gene calls are TRBV18 and TRBJ2-2; unclear D gene. Per germline, CDR1 KGHSH and CDR2 LQKENI. This CDR3 region has 12 residues. V lost 5 bases and J 4 bases, leaving 5 bases between the germline ends. The CDR3 DNA is TGTGCCAGCTCAGGCAGCACCGGGGAGCTGTTTTTT. Translating gives CASSGSTGELFF.

This chain connects TRBV4-2 to TRBJ2-7; 14 positions agree with TRBD2. This CDR3 comprises 15 residues. V was clipped by 1 base and J by 6 bases; unmatched bases: 2. Germline loops: CDR1 LGHNA, CDR2 YNFKEQ. The chain's CDR3 is CASSQGLAGGLEQYF. DNA for the CDR3: TGTGCCAGCAGCCAAGGACTAGCGGGGGGGCTCGAGCAGTACTTC.

The CDR3 sequence is CASSLGSYSNQPQHF. CDR3 DNA: TGCGCCAGCAGCTTGGGTAGTTATAGCAATCAGCCCCAGCATTTT. The chain carries TRBV5-1 and TRBJ1-5, with D unresolved. The CDR3 spans 15 residues. CDR1 is SGHRS, CDR2 YFSETQ, per germline. Deletions cut 0 bases from V and 0 bases from J, with 7 bases between. Together with reference TRBV5-1 and TRBJ1-5, the CDR3 gives the full variable domain: KAGVTQTPRYLIKTRGQQVTLSCSPISGHRSVSWYQQTPGQGLQFLFEYFSETQRNKGNFPGRFSGRQFSNSRSEMNVSTLELGDSALYLCASSLGSYSNQPQHFGDGTRLSIL.

Worth noting for this clone: This specimen includes other DNA sequences encoding the same CDR3. The rearrangement links TRBV4-1 to TRBJ1-4; TRBD1 agrees at 8 bases. Unmatched junction bases numbered 6, after V lost 1 base and J lost 8 bases. Germline CDR1 MGHRA, CDR2 YSYEKL. CDR3 length: 15 amino acids. CDR3 bases: TGCGCCAGCAGCCAAGGGACAGGGATTGGGGAAAAACTGTTTTTT. Encoded protein: CASSQGTGIGEKLFF.

The chain combines TRBV10-3 with TRBJ1-6; D gene unclear. Germline-derived CDR1 and CDR2 are ENHRY and SYGVKD. Deletions cut 3 bases from V and 7 bases from J, with 4 bases between. CDR3 size: 12 residues. The CDR3 nucleotides read TGTGCCATCAGTGACGGGAATTCACCCCTCCACTTT. Amino acid sequence: CAISDGNSPLHF.

The chain carries TRBV6-5 and TRBJ1-1; D uncertain. The germline V and J ends were trimmed by 0 bases and 7 bases, with 12 bases remaining between them. The CDR3 has 14 residues. Germline CDR1 and CDR2: MNHEY and SVGAGI. The CDR3 loop reads CASSYSRRGGEAFF. For the CDR3, the DNA is TGTGCCAGCAGTTACTCTAGACGGGGAGGTGAAGCTTTCTTT.

The chain combines TRBV10-1 with TRBJ2-5; TRBD1 aligns across 7 bases. After removal of 0 bases from V and 5 bases from J, the junction contained 6 bases not matched to a gene. CDR1 and CDR2 from the germline V gene are WNHNN and SYGVQD (reference sequence). This CDR3 has 15 residues. The CDR3 DNA reads as TGCGCCAGCAGTGAGTCCCAGGGACAGATGGAGACCCAGTACTTC. It yields the protein CASSESQGQMETQYF.